This TCR beta chain comes out of a study of blood T cells in healthy people across ages. Whole-study results and caveats: Per million T cells, TCR beta diversity dropped roughly linearly as age increased. Naive T cell percentage showed a strong correlation with the diversity of TCR beta. Diversity figures derived from one million T cells were judged to underestimate the true value.

A second roughly 6 to 11 cycle PCR used barcoded and J-beta primers. One entry per CDR3 protein, called by TCRdb with MiXCR from the 5' RACE reads. The sample contains roughly 860,000 distinct CDR3 sequences, 60% to 80% of which appear only once. On this clonotype itself: Its antigen is unidentified.

CDR1 and CDR2 (germline): SQVTM, ANQGSEA. This CDR3 region has 15 residues. Trimming took 5 bases from V and 5 from J; bases not matched to a gene: 9. Material for sequencing was blood. This clonotype originated in a man younger than 45 in good health. The chain carries TRBV29-1 and TRBJ2-7, with 13 bases matching TRBD2. For the CDR3, the DNA is TGCAGCGTTCGGACTAGCGGGAGCCCCGGGAACGAGCAGTACTTC. Residues: CSVRTSGSPGNEQYF.